One T cell receptor (beta chain) is described in this entry. Germline V gene lookup returns CDR1 SEHNR and CDR2 FQNEAQ (reference sequence). The trim removed 5 bases at V and 3 bases at J, leaving 7 bases unmatched. This CDR3 has 15 residues. This sample stems from a study of blood T cell repertoires in COVID-19. Sequencing was performed with immunoSEQ multiplex PCR; in TCRdb, only in-frame clones are kept and a portion is missing. The profile shows around 290,000 clones, approximately 85% of them singletons. The TCR sequence derives from a woman in her 30s who had recovered from COVID-19. The sequencing input was PBMCs or T cells enriched from blood (not recorded which). The V and J genes are TRBV7-9 and TRBJ1-3, with 7 positions matching TRBD1. This CDR3 is CASSHRQGGGNTIYF. As DNA, the CDR3 is TGTGCCAGCAGCCACAGACAGGGAGGTGGAAACACCATATATTTT.